The following is a T cell receptor (beta chain) sequence with its context. As yet, its antigen is unknown. The CDR3 loop spans 15 amino acids. The V end was cut by 4 bases, the J end by 0 bases, with 13 bases between. Looked up from germline, CDR1 is SGHRS and CDR2 is YFSETQ. The sample belongs to a study of T cell responses to AZD1222 COVID-19 vaccine. Study-wide findings and caveats: The breadth and depth of Spike-specific TCRs increased once two AZD1222 doses had been given.

Assay: immunoSEQ multiplex PCR; the TCRdb copy retains only in-frame clones and omits some. The sample consists of approximately 76,000 clones, nearly 85% of them appearing once. V is TRBV5-1 and J is TRBJ1-1; D is uncertain. Sequencing was performed on peripheral blood, taken on day 0 of AZD1222 vaccination. The receptor's source is an adult in good health. The CDR3 bases are TGCGCCAGCAGCCCTACGACTGTTTTGAACACTGAAGCTTTCTTT. Translation: CASSPTTVLNTEAFF.